These 16 T cell receptor beta chains came from one sample sequenced in a study of neoadjuvant anti-PD-1 for oral cavity cancer. The table came from immunoSEQ multiplex PCR; TCRdb's copy has only in-frame clones and leaves some out. Altogether fewer than 15,000 clones are present, roughly 74% being singletons, with the ten largest covering about 3%. The time point was: after neoadjuvant nivolumab, at surgical resection. The sample consisted of PBMCs, taken after nivolumab (anti-PD-1) treatment. The receptors originated from a person aged 40-85 years with oral cavity squamous cell carcinoma.

The chain links TRBV19 to TRBJ1-2; the match to TRBD1 covers 9 bases. J lost 5 bases, V lost 7 bases, and 11 bases had no gene match. The CDR3 covers 15 residues. From germline, CDR1 is LNHDA and CDR2 SQIVND (reference sequence). The CDR3 here is CASTIGTGNGYGYTF. CDR3 DNA sequence: TGTGCCAGTACGATCGGGACAGGGAATGGGTATGGCTACACCTTC.

The chain joins TRBV27 to TRBJ2-7; TRBD2 is a possible D gene (7 bases). CDR1 MNHEY and CDR2 SMNVEV come from the germline V gene (reference sequence). The CDR3 runs to 16 residues. The ends were cut back, 1 base at V and 6 bases at J, with 19 bases in the middle. CDR3 amino acids: CASSLWEGVQLREQYF. CDR3 coding DNA: TGTGCCAGCAGTTTATGGGAGGGGGTTCAACTACGCGAGCAGTACTTC.

This chain connects TRBV5-6 to TRBJ1-2, with D perhaps TRBD1 (6 bases). Trimming shortened V by 2 bases and J by 8 bases, and 16 bases separated the two germline ends. Germline V gene sequence: CDR1 SGHDT, CDR2 YYEEEE. The CDR3 runs to 14 residues. In DNA form, the CDR3 reads TGTGCCAGCAGCTTAAACGACAGGACGAGGGGCTACACCTTC. Translating it yields CASSLNDRTRGYTF.

The chain couples TRBV6-6 to TRBJ2-7; 11 bases map to TRBD2. V gave up 0 bases and J gave up 4 bases; unmatched junction bases: 2. Germline values: CDR1 MNHNY, CDR2 SVGAGI (reference sequence). The CDR3 is 15 residues long. The CDR3 region is CASSYSSGRAYEQYF. CDR3 coding DNA: TGTGCCAGCAGTTACTCTAGCGGGAGGGCGTACGAGCAGTACTTC.

The chain recombines TRBV29-1 with TRBJ2-3; no definite D call. The V gene's germline CDR1 is SQVTM and CDR2 ANQGSEA. The CDR3 extends over 14 amino acids. V shed 8 bases and J shed 10 bases, with 25 bases lying between them. For the CDR3, the DNA is TGCAGCACCGCCACCCCAGGACGGCACACATCGCAGTATTTT. Amino acids: CSTATPGRHTSQYF.

This clone was seen only a few times. This chain joins TRBV19 and TRBJ2-1, with 10 bases aligning to TRBD2. V gave up 7 bases and J gave up 10 bases; unmatched junction bases: 7. The CDR3 extends over 13 amino acids. The V gene's germline CDR1 is LNHDA and CDR2 SQIVND (reference sequence). As DNA, the CDR3 is TGTGCCAGTACCTCCGGACTAGCGGTCGAGCAGTTCTTC. This sequence encodes CASTSGLAVEQFF. The variable domain in full, with the rest retrieved from reference TRBV19 and TRBJ2-1, is DGGITQSPKYLFRKEGQNVTLSCEQNLNHDAMYWYRQDPGQGLRLIYYSQIVNDFQKGDIAEGYSVSREKKESFPLTVTSAQKNPTAFYLCASTSGLAVEQFFGPGTRLTVL.

The chain is built from TRBV9 and TRBJ2-1, with D tentatively TRBD1 (5 bases). CDR1 is SGDLS and CDR2 is YYNGEE in the germline V gene. The CDR3 is 13 residues long. V was clipped by 0 bases and J by 10 bases, with 11 bases between them. The CDR3 loop reads CASSVGQTPEQFF. CDR3 nucleotide sequence: TGTGCCAGCAGCGTAGGACAGACCCCGGAGCAGTTCTTC. The whole variable domain, remainder taken from reference TRBV9 and TRBJ2-1, is DSGVTQTPKHLITATGQRVTLRCSPRSGDLSVYWYQQSLDQGLQFLIQYYNGEERAKGNILERFSAQQFPDLHSELNLSSLELGDSALYFCASSVGQTPEQFFGPGTRLTVL.

The chain has TRBV5-1 and TRBJ2-5; 7 bases map to TRBD2. The germline gives CDR1 SGHRS, CDR2 YFSETQ. This CDR3 spans 16 amino acids. V shed 4 bases and J 2 bases; nucleotides not matched to a gene: 11. This chain's CDR3 is CASSLGGRGGQETQYF. The CDR3 bases are TGCGCCAGCAGCCTCGGAGGAAGGGGAGGGCAAGAGACCCAGTACTTC.

J is TRBJ2-1 and V is TRBV5-1; TRBD2 matches 11 bases. CDR3 length: 15 residues. CDR1 SGHRS and CDR2 YFSETQ come from the germline V gene. J lost 9 bases, V lost 7 bases, and 12 bases had no gene match. The CDR3 nucleotides are TGCGCCAGCGGCCGTGCCGGTAGCGGGAGGGCTGAGCAGTTCTTC. Translation gives CASGRAGSGRAEQFF.

CDR3 coding DNA: TGTGCCAGCAGTCCGGGACAGGGAGGGCACGGGGAGCTGTTTTTT. Its translation: CASSPGQGGHGELFF. The rearrangement links TRBV27 to TRBJ2-2; 9 bases agree with TRBD1. The ends lost 5 bases at V and 7 bases at J; junction bases unmatched: 8. The CDR3 extends over 15 amino acids. Germline loops: CDR1 MNHEY, CDR2 SMNVEV (reference sequence).

The V call is TRBV2, the J call TRBJ2-5; tentatively, D is TRBD2 (7 bases). This CDR3 has 12 amino acids. V gave up 8 bases and J gave up 4 bases, with 11 bases separating them. CDR1 SNHLY and CDR2 FYNNEI come from the germline V gene. CDR3 coding DNA: TGTGCCAGCGGGGGGGCGGGAGAGACCCAGTACTTC. This encodes CASGGAGETQYF.

The chain recombines TRBV5-1 with TRBJ1-2, with a weak D call TRBD1 (6 bases). V lost 0 bases and J lost 5, with 11 bases in between. There are 14 residues in the CDR3. Germline CDR1 is SGHRS and CDR2 is YFSETQ. CDR3 bases: TGCGCCAGCAGCTTGGTTCAGGGGAGTTATGGCTACACCTTC. Translated, it gives CASSLVQGSYGYTF.

The rearrangement links TRBV7-9 to TRBJ2-3, with 9 bases fitting TRBD2. The CDR3 contains 17 residues. Germline values: CDR1 SEHNR, CDR2 FQNEAQ (reference sequence). J gave up 2 bases and V 5 bases, and 11 bases lay outside the gene matches. CDR3 in DNA: TGTGCCAGCAGCCCAAGACTAGCGGTTATCGTCACAGATACGCAGTATTTT. Protein: CASSPRLAVIVTDTQYF.

This clone was detected only a few times. The gene calls are TRBV7-2 and TRBJ1-2; D perhaps matches TRBD1 (5 bases). Germline V gene data show CDR1 as SGHTA and CDR2 as FQGNSA. The CDR3 is 15 residues long. V was pared by 6 bases and J by 4 bases, with 18 bases between. The CDR3 reads CASRAGPGTVYGYTF. As DNA, the CDR3 is TGTGCCAGCAGGGCTGGACCCGGGACGGTCTATGGCTACACCTTC.

This rearrangement joins TRBV19 to TRBJ2-1; 14 positions match TRBD2. Germline V gene sequence: CDR1 LNHDA, CDR2 SQIVND (reference sequence). This CDR3 is 18 amino acids long. V lost 6 bases and J lost 13; bases outside the gene matches: 20. In DNA form, the CDR3 reads TGTGCCAGTAGCCCCTCCAACTCCGGGACTAGCGGGAGAGGGGGCCAGTTCTTC. This encodes CASSPSNSGTSGRGGQFF.

This chain uses TRBV11-2 with TRBJ1-3; the D gene is possibly TRBD1 (5 bases). The CDR3 runs to 17 residues. In germline, CDR1 is SGHAT, CDR2 FQNNGV. V lost 3 bases, J lost 4 bases, and 19 bases lay in between. CDR3 sequence (DNA): TGTGCCAGCAGCTTCCAAGGACGGGGCCAGGGAGGAAACACCATATATTTT. Translation gives CASSFQGRGQGGNTIYF.